One sample yielded the 21 T cell receptor beta chains listed below, sequenced in a study of vaccination effects on CD4 cells after COVID-19. On roughly day 10 of culture, CD4+ T cells were separated out. These receptors' antigens are unknown. The table came from immunoSEQ multiplex PCR; TCRdb's copy has only in-frame clones and leaves some out. The sample consists of about 48,000 clones, approximately 61% of them appearing once. Sequenced here: CD4+ T cells from PBMCs cultured without peptide, sampled before COVID-19 vaccination. Receptors were obtained from a human donor who received a COVID-19 vaccine.

The chain employs TRBV2 and TRBJ2-1; D possibly corresponds to TRBD1 (5 bases). The germline V gene encodes CDR1 SNHLY and CDR2 FYNNEI. This CDR3 contains 12 residues. V gave up 3 bases and J gave up 12 bases, with 12 bases separating them. The CDR3 reads CASSETDSGQFF. CDR3 bases: TGTGCCAGCAGTGAGACAGATTCAGGGCAGTTCTTC.

V usage is TRBV7-3 and J usage is TRBJ2-3, with D perhaps matching TRBD2 (6 bases). Trimming took off 2 bases at V and 2 bases at J, with 11 bases between the two ends. From germline, CDR1 is SGHTA and CDR2 FQGTGA. CDR3 length: 15 residues. The CDR3 bases are TGTGCCAGCAGCTTATTCCGGGACTCCACAGATACGCAGTATTTT. Its protein product is CASSLFRDSTDTQYF.

Note on this clone: One end of the junction fails to match germline, which may point to a read error. The chain combines TRBV7-7 with TRBJ2-7; tentative D call: TRBD1 (7 bases). This CDR3 is 16 amino acids long. Germline assignment: CDR1 SSHAT and CDR2 FNYEAQ (reference sequence). CDR3 region: CASSPQRRDSPYEQYF. Here the CDR3 DNA reads TGTGCTAGCAGCCCGCAACGGCGGGACAGCCCCTACGAGCAGTACTTC.

The chain combines TRBV30 with TRBJ1-1; D is possibly TRBD1 (6 bases). V lost 1 base and J 1 base, leaving 10 bases between the germline ends. Germline-derived CDR1 and CDR2 are GTSNPN and SVGIG (reference sequence). This CDR3 is 14 amino acids long. The CDR3 loop reads CAWSGGQSNTEAFF. The CDR3 DNA follows: TGTGCCTGGAGTGGGGGGCAGTCGAACACTGAAGCTTTCTTT.

The rearrangement uses TRBV7-9 and TRBJ2-7; TRBD2 agrees at 8 bases. Germline V gene data show CDR1 as SEHNR and CDR2 as FQNEAQ (reference sequence). The CDR3 covers 14 residues. J gave up 0 bases and V 6 bases, and 4 bases lay outside the gene matches. The CDR3 nucleotides read TGTGCCAGCAGTTCGGGGGGGACCTCCTACGAGCAGTACTTC. Translating it yields CASSSGGTSYEQYF.

In this sample, this clone turned up a few times. The chain links TRBV4-1 to TRBJ1-2, with D uncertain. V lost 0 bases to trimming and J lost 3 bases, with 11 bases between them. The CDR3 spans 15 residues. Germline lookup yields CDR1 MGHRA and CDR2 YSYEKL. The CDR3 DNA sequence: TGCGCCAGCAGCCAAGATCGTGGTTGGCACTATGGCTACACCTTC. Its protein product is CASSQDRGWHYGYTF.

The chain employs TRBV27 and TRBJ1-6; 7 positions agree with TRBD1. The CDR3 is 14 residues long. Per germline, CDR1 MNHEY and CDR2 SMNVEV (reference sequence). The junction had 6 bases not matched to a gene; V was cut back by 3 bases and J by 10 bases. CDR3 residues: CASSFRDRSSPLHF. The CDR3, as DNA: TGTGCCAGCAGTTTCCGGGACAGATCATCACCCCTCCACTTT.

This clone has only one observation. The chain links TRBV10-2 to TRBJ1-2; D remains unclear. V lost 2 bases, J lost 1 base, and 11 bases lay in between. Germline CDR1 reads WSHSY; CDR2 reads SAAADI. CDR3 size: 15 residues. CDR3 DNA: TGCGCCAGCAGTGAGAAGTTGGGGATTAACTATGGCTACACCTTC. It encodes CASSEKLGINYGYTF.

This rearrangement joins TRBV28 to TRBJ2-2; 7 bases fit TRBD1. Germline trimming cut 6 bases from V and 6 bases from J; bases unmatched to any gene: 13. Germline V lookup: CDR1 MDHEN, CDR2 SYDVKM. The CDR3 totals 16 residues. The chain's CDR3 is CASSSRTDRAPGELFF. In nucleotides, the CDR3 is TGTGCCAGCAGCTCCAGAACCGACAGGGCGCCCGGGGAGCTGTTTTTT.

The V call is TRBV19, the J call TRBJ2-7; 8 bases are shared with TRBD2. The CDR3 sequence is 17 residues long. Losses at the gene ends were 3 bases for V and 6 bases for J; bases not matched to a gene: 16. In germline, CDR1 is LNHDA, CDR2 SQIVND (reference sequence). CDR3 DNA sequence: TGTGCCAGTAGTATGTCCGGGACTAGTTCCCACCCCGGCGAGCAGTACTTC. Translated: CASSMSGTSSHPGEQYF.

The chain uses TRBV7-9 and TRBJ1-4; 7 bases line up with TRBD1. From germline, CDR1 is SEHNR and CDR2 FQNEAQ (reference sequence). The V and J ends lost 7 bases and 7 bases, in that order; junction bases with no gene match: 6. The CDR3 is 13 residues long. The CDR3 loop reads CASNDREGEKLFF. CDR3 nucleotide sequence: TGTGCCAGCAACGACAGGGAGGGTGAAAAACTGTTTTTT.

The chain links TRBV6-4 to TRBJ1-4, with D possibly being TRBD1 (6 bases). Trimming shortened V by 2 bases and J by 2 bases, and 6 bases separated the two germline ends. Germline CDR1 reads MRHNA; CDR2 reads SNTAGT. The CDR3 sequence is 14 residues long. The CDR3 loop reads CASSDRGTNEKLFF. The CDR3 DNA reads TGTGCCAGCAGTGACAGGGGGACTAATGAAAAACTGTTTTTT.

This sequence joins TRBV5-1 and TRBJ1-2; the D gene is possibly TRBD1 (6 bases). The CDR3 is 14 residues long. Between the trimmed V and J ends, which lost 5 bases and 2 bases, there was a span of 13 bases. Germline values: CDR1 SGHRS, CDR2 YFSETQ. CDR3 sequence: CASSPSQGNYGYTF. As DNA, the CDR3 is TGCGCCAGCAGTCCAAGTCAGGGGAACTATGGCTACACCTTC.

The chain recombines TRBV5-1 with TRBJ2-2; D is undetermined. This CDR3 spans 13 amino acids. Looked up from germline, CDR1 is SGHRS and CDR2 is YFSETQ. Trimming pared 4 bases from V and 4 bases from J, leaving 8 bases between. As DNA, the CDR3 is TGCGCCAGCAGCCCCTCAGGCACCGGGGAGCTGTTTTTT. Amino acid sequence: CASSPSGTGELFF.

This clone has more than one count but fewer than ten. The chain links TRBV27 to TRBJ1-1; TRBD1 is a possible D gene (6 bases). CDR3 length: 14 residues. Per germline, CDR1 MNHEY and CDR2 SMNVEV (reference sequence). Trimming took off 3 bases at V and 4 bases at J, with 12 bases between the two ends. The CDR3 DNA reads as TGTGCCAGCAGTTTCATACAGGGCACCACTGAAGCTTTCTTT. Translating it yields CASSFIQGTTEAFF.

This clone was counted a few times. V usage is TRBV5-8 and J usage is TRBJ1-1, with D hard to call. The CDR3 covers 12 residues. Germline V lookup: CDR1 SGHTS, CDR2 YDEGEE. The V and J ends lost 4 bases and 11 bases respectively, with 15 bases between them. The DNA for the CDR3 is TGTGCCAGCAGCCCGAGGGTACAGTCTGCTTTCTTT. Protein: CASSPRVQSAFF.

The chain recombines TRBV7-9 with TRBJ2-5; the D is unclear. Germline CDR1 reads SEHNR; CDR2 reads FQNEAQ (reference sequence). Trimming left V 10 bases short and J 4 bases short, with 4 bases between. The CDR3 is 9 residues long. Here the CDR3 reads CATSETQYF. In DNA form, the CDR3 reads TGTGCCACCTCAGAGACCCAGTACTTC.

The V and J genes are TRBV14 and TRBJ1-2; 7 positions match TRBD1. The germline CDR1 and CDR2 sequences are SGHDN and FVKESK. CDR3 length: 15 residues. The V gene end was trimmed by 1 base and the J gene end by 7 bases; junction bases not matched to a gene: 9. DNA of the CDR3: TGTGCCAGCAGCCAAGTGGTGTCAGGGGGTGGTGGCTACACCTTC. Translated: CASSQVVSGGGGYTF.

This chain joins TRBV19 and TRBJ1-5; 11 bases align to TRBD1. Germline V gene lookup returns CDR1 LNHDA and CDR2 SQIVND (reference sequence). The CDR3 extends over 19 amino acids. After removal of 8 bases from V and 2 bases from J, the junction contained 17 bases not matched to a gene. CDR3 bases: TGTGCCAGTGTCTCTACCGGGACAGGGGGATCTCGTCGCAATCAGCCCCAGCATTTT. This sequence encodes CASVSTGTGGSRRNQPQHF.

The chain is built from TRBV11-2 and TRBJ2-3; D assignment may be TRBD1 or TRBD2 (5 bases each). CDR3 size: 15 residues. V shed 5 bases and J shed 3 bases, with 15 bases lying between them. Germline CDR1 SGHAT, CDR2 FQNNGV. CDR3 sequence reads: CASSRDGEPTDTQYF. The CDR3 bases are TGTGCCAGCAGCAGGGACGGGGAACCAACAGATACGCAGTATTTT.

In regard to this clone: The junction and the germline gene differ at one end; a read error may be behind it. The rearrangement uses TRBV3-1 (or the pseudogene TRBV3-2) and TRBJ2-3, with D perhaps matching TRBD1 or TRBD2 (6 bases each). This CDR3 has 15 residues. CDR1 and CDR2 (germline): LGHDT, YNNKEL (reference sequence). This CDR3 reads CASSQGGTYTDTQYF. The CDR3 DNA reads TGTGCCAGCAGTCAAGGGGGGACCTACACAGATACGCAGTATTTT.